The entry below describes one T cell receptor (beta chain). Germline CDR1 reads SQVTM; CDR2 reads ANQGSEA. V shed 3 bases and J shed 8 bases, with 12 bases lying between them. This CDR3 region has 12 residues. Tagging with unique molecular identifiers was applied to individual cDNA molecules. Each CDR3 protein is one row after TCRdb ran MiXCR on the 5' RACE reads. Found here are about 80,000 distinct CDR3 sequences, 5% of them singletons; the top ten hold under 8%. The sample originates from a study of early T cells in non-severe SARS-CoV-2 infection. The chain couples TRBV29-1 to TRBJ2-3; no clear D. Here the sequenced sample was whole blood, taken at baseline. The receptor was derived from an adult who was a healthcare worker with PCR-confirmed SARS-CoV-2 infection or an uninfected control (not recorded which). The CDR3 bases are TGCAGCGTTGATTTAAGCTTAGTTACGCAGTATTTT. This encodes CSVDLSLVTQYF.